The 26 T cell receptor beta chains presented below share a single source sample, sequenced in a study of regulatory T cells in long-lasting Graves disease. CDR3-region Arm-PCR and iRepertoire HTBI primers produced the TCR beta libraries. Each CDR3 protein is one row after TCRdb ran MiXCR on the multiplex PCR reads. The table includes a few hundred thousand distinct CDR3 sequences, 15% to 20% detected once. Time point meaning: newly diagnosed GD, antithyroid drugs for less than 3 months. PBMC-extracted RNA yielded the TCR library. This sample also belongs to another study, concerning T cells in Graves' hyperthyroidism and ophthalmopathy.

The sample was peripheral blood mononuclear cells (PBMCs), taken at new diagnosis, from a patient treated with antithyroid drugs. The receptor source for this set is a woman aged 18-29 years with Graves disease.

This clonotype has at least ten counts. The V call is TRBV27, the J call TRBJ2-5; perhaps D is TRBD1 or TRBD2 (7 bases each). The CDR3 consists of 15 residues. Germline CDR1 MNHEY, CDR2 SMNVEV (reference sequence). Trimming stripped 3 bases from V and 4 bases from J, with 15 bases between. This CDR3 reads CASSLGGGGRETQYF. The CDR3 coding sequence is TGTGCCAGCAGTTTGGGAGGGGGCGGGCGAGAGACCCAGTACTTC.

This clonotype has just a few counts. This chain uses TRBV20-1 with TRBJ2-1, with 10 bases fitting TRBD2. The germline V gene has CDR1 DFQATT and CDR2 SNEGSKA (reference sequence). This CDR3 has 17 amino acids. Unmatched junction bases numbered 12, after V lost 6 bases and J lost 1 base. CDR3 protein: CSAETGTSEVSYNEQFF. CDR3 DNA sequence: TGCAGTGCCGAGACCGGGACTAGCGAAGTATCCTACAATGAGCAGTTCTTC.

This clonotype has just a few counts. The DNA of the CDR3 is TGTGCCAGCAGTTCCTCCGGCTCTTATGGCTACACCTTC. This sequence encodes CASSSSGSYGYTF. The rearrangement joins TRBV6-5 to TRBJ1-2; D gene uncertain. This CDR3 is built from 13 residues. The V gene's germline CDR1 is MNHEY and CDR2 SVGAGI. V gave up 4 bases and J gave up 5 bases, with 11 bases separating them.

This clonotype has just a few counts. The chain combines TRBV20-1 with TRBJ2-4; 11 nucleotides match TRBD2. J gave up 8 bases and V 6 bases, and 9 bases lay outside the gene matches. The CDR3 length is 14 residues. Germline CDR1 reads DFQATT; CDR2 reads SNEGSKA (reference sequence). CDR3 sequence: CSASGVSGRDIQYF. CDR3 sequence (DNA): TGCAGTGCGTCCGGGGTTAGCGGGAGGGACATTCAGTACTTC.

Many counts were recorded for this clonotype. Relative to the germline gene, one junction end is altered; a read error may explain this. The chain joins TRBV7-7 to TRBJ2-7, with D tentatively TRBD2 (6 bases). The length of the CDR3 is 15 residues. CDR1 and CDR2 from the germline V gene are SSHAT and FNYEAQ (reference sequence). CDR3 DNA: TGTGCTAGCAGCTTACCCTCGGGAGAGCCCAACGAGCAGTACTTC. Protein: CASSLPSGEPNEQYF.

The DNA of the CDR3 is TGTGCCAGCAGTTACAAGACGGGGCAGGCCGACCCGTCACTGTTTTTT. This sequence encodes CASSYKTGQADPSLFF. The gene calls are TRBV6-9 and TRBJ1-4, with D tentatively TRBD1 (5 bases). The V gene's germline CDR1 is MNHGY and CDR2 SVAAGI. The CDR3 sequence is 16 residues long. Trimming took off 3 bases at V and 13 bases at J, with 24 bases between the two ends.

CDR3 sequence: CASTRAGGFNEQFF. The CDR3 DNA sequence: TGTGCCAGCACCAGGGCAGGTGGTTTCAATGAGCAGTTCTTC. The chain uses TRBV6-1 and TRBJ2-1, with D possibly TRBD1 on 5 matching bases. Germline V lookup: CDR1 MNHNS, CDR2 SASEGT. The CDR3 is made up of 14 amino acids. The ends were cut back, 7 bases at V and 6 bases at J, with 16 bases in the middle.

The chain is built from TRBV19 and TRBJ2-1; D uncertain. The germline gives CDR1 LNHDA, CDR2 SQIVND (reference sequence). The CDR3 is 17 residues long. Deletions cut 1 base from V and 5 bases from J, with 18 bases between. The CDR3 loop is CASSIGTLPGYDNEQFF. CDR3 in DNA: TGTGCCAGTAGTATAGGGACCCTCCCGGGCTACGACAATGAGCAGTTCTTC. The full variable domain, its missing parts supplied by reference TRBV19 and TRBJ2-1, is DGGITQSPKYLFRKEGQNVTLSCEQNLNHDAMYWYRQDPGQGLRLIYYSQIVNDFQKGDIAEGYSVSREKKESFPLTVTSAQKNPTAFYLCASSIGTLPGYDNEQFFGPGTRLTVL.

This clonotype was counted only a few times. The chain recombines TRBV3-1 with TRBJ2-7; 8 bases line up with TRBD2. After removal of 6 bases from V and 7 bases from J, the junction contained 11 bases not matched to a gene. Germline assignment: CDR1 LGHDT and CDR2 YNNKEL (reference sequence). The CDR3 is 14 amino acids. CDR3 coding DNA: TGTGCCAGCAGACCGAGCGGGGGTCCTGTTGAGCAGTACTTC. Amino acid sequence: CASRPSGGPVEQYF.

V and J are TRBV5-1 and TRBJ2-6; 7 bases match TRBD2. There are 16 residues in the CDR3. V was clipped by 5 bases and J by 2 bases; unmatched bases: 7. The germline V gene has CDR1 SGHRS and CDR2 YFSETQ. This CDR3 is CASRREGSAGANVLTF. The CDR3 bases are TGCGCCAGCAGGAGGGAGGGGAGTGCTGGGGCCAACGTCCTGACTTTC.

This chain uses TRBV10-3 with TRBJ1-1, with D possibly being TRBD1 (5 bases). Trimming removed 0 bases at V and 0 bases at J, with 8 bases between. CDR1 is ENHRY, CDR2 SYGVKD, per germline. CDR3 size: 15 residues. CDR3 DNA sequence: TGTGCCATCAGTGAGTCTGGGGGATTGAACACTGAAGCTTTCTTT. This gives the protein CAISESGGLNTEAFF.

This clonotype was detected a few times. This sequence joins TRBV5-1 and TRBJ1-2; D possibly corresponds to TRBD1 (5 bases). The CDR3 totals 15 residues. V lost 0 bases and J lost 3, with 12 bases in between. Per the germline V gene, CDR1 is SGHRS and CDR2 is YFSETQ. CDR3 coding DNA: TGCGCCAGCAGCTTGGAATCAGGGTTACACTATGGCTACACCTTC. This sequence encodes CASSLESGLHYGYTF.

This clonotype was seen many times. This rearrangement joins TRBV13 to TRBJ2-7; 8 nucleotides agree with TRBD1. Looked up from germline, CDR1 is PRHDT and CDR2 is FYEKMQ (reference sequence). V lost 6 bases and J lost 6; bases outside the gene matches: 7. This CDR3 comprises 13 residues. The CDR3 region has the DNA TGTGCCAGCAGTGGACAGGGTGGGTCCGAGCAGTACTTC. It is translated as CASSGQGGSEQYF.

The chain combines TRBV25-1 with TRBJ2-7, with 9 bases matching TRBD2. The CDR3 length is 15 residues. V shed 6 bases and J 3 bases; nucleotides not matched to a gene: 9. Germline CDR1 and CDR2: MGHDK and SYGVNS. Here the CDR3 DNA reads TGTGCCAGCAGAGCGGGAGGCAACTGGGTCTACGAGCAGTACTTC. Its translation is CASRAGGNWVYEQYF.

Of note for this clonotype: A much larger clone differs by one base, so this may be a read error. The chain carries TRBV6-1 and TRBJ2-5, with TRBD2 identical over 14 bases. V lost 6 bases and J lost 4; bases outside the gene matches: 7. Germline CDR1 and CDR2: MNHNS and SASEGT. CDR3 length: 16 residues. DNA of the CDR3: TGTGCCAGCAGGGGACTAGCGGGGGCCGATCGAGAGACCCAGTACTTC. Its translation is CASRGLAGADRETQYF.

This clonotype has ten or more counts. The chain uses TRBV28 and TRBJ1-1, with 7 bases identical to TRBD1. J gave up 0 bases and V 4 bases, and 2 bases lay outside the gene matches. Germline CDR1 MDHEN, CDR2 SYDVKM. This CDR3 contains 14 residues. The DNA for the CDR3 is TGTGCCAGCAGTTCGACAGGGCTGAACACTGAAGCTTTCTTT. It codes for CASSSTGLNTEAFF.

This clonotype was counted ten times or more. The chain carries TRBV5-1 and TRBJ2-2; D not resolved. The germline V gene has CDR1 SGHRS and CDR2 YFSETQ. With 0 bases removed from V and 5 bases from J, the gap between germline ends came to 14 bases. There are 16 residues in the CDR3. CDR3 nucleotide sequence: TGCGCCAGCAGCTTGGCCTCTGGCAGCGCAACCGGGGAGCTGTTTTTT. Translating gives CASSLASGSATGELFF.

The CDR3 loop reads CASSISGTSGYNEQFF. In DNA, the CDR3 is TGTGCCAGTAGTATATCCGGGACTAGCGGATACAATGAGCAGTTCTTC. The V gene is TRBV19, the J gene TRBJ2-1; TRBD2 matches at 11 bases. After removal of 2 bases from V and 4 bases from J, the junction contained 4 bases not matched to a gene. Germline-derived CDR1 and CDR2 are LNHDA and SQIVND (reference sequence). The CDR3 spans 16 residues. Based on the CDR3 plus reference TRBV19 and TRBJ2-1, the full variable domain is DGGITQSPKYLFRKEGQNVTLSCEQNLNHDAMYWYRQDPGQGLRLIYYSQIVNDFQKGDIAEGYSVSREKKESFPLTVTSAQKNPTAFYLCASSISGTSGYNEQFFGPGTRLTVL.

This clonotype was seen ten or more times. V and J are TRBV28 and TRBJ2-3; TRBD2 matches at 7 bases. In germline, CDR1 is MDHEN, CDR2 SYDVKM. V was clipped by 10 bases and J by 4 bases; unmatched bases: 17. There are 16 residues in the CDR3. CDR3 nucleotide sequence: TGTGCCACTTCTTGGGGGGGAGGGAGTCTAGCAGATACGCAGTATTTT. Protein product: CATSWGGGSLADTQYF.

This clonotype was found many times. This sequence joins TRBV20-1 and TRBJ2-7; D tentatively reads TRBD1 or TRBD2 (6 bases each). CDR1 DFQATT and CDR2 SNEGSKA come from the germline V gene (reference sequence). V was pared by 0 bases and J by 0 bases, with 12 bases between. The CDR3 consists of 15 residues. CDR3 sequence reads: CSARDRRGSSYEQYF. CDR3 DNA: TGCAGTGCTAGAGATCGGAGGGGGAGCTCCTACGAGCAGTACTTC.

In this sample, this clonotype turned up many times. The CDR3 DNA reads as TGTGCCAGCAGCGTAGGGCTAGCGGGAGGGCACAATGAGCAGTTCTTC. It translates to CASSVGLAGGHNEQFF. This sequence joins TRBV9 and TRBJ2-1, with 12 bases identical to TRBD2. The CDR3 contains 16 residues. V shed 0 bases, J shed 5 bases, and the junction held 3 bases outside the gene matches. Germline V gives CDR1 SGDLS, CDR2 YYNGEE.

This chain joins TRBV13 and TRBJ2-7, with D maybe TRBD2 (6 bases). The length of the CDR3 is 15 residues. The V gene's germline CDR1 is PRHDT and CDR2 FYEKMQ (reference sequence). Trimming removed 5 bases at V and 0 bases at J, with 14 bases between. CDR3 in amino acids: CASSPGLAHSYEQYF. CDR3 DNA: TGTGCCAGCAGCCCGGGACTCGCCCACTCCTACGAGCAGTACTTC.

J is TRBJ2-7 and V is TRBV5-1; 8 positions match TRBD1. Losses at the gene ends were 4 bases for V and 2 bases for J; bases not matched to a gene: 8. The CDR3 sequence is 15 residues long. Per the germline V gene, CDR1 is SGHRS and CDR2 is YFSETQ. The CDR3 loop reads CASSPPRGRPYEQYF. The CDR3 coding sequence is TGCGCCAGCAGCCCACCCAGGGGGCGACCCTACGAGCAGTACTTC.

This clonotype has a count of ten or more. Relative to the germline gene, one junction end is altered; a read error may explain this. The chain couples TRBV5-1 to TRBJ1-5; D possibly corresponds to TRBD1 (6 bases). Per the germline V gene, CDR1 is SGHRS and CDR2 is YFSETQ. This CDR3 is built from 15 residues. The CDR3 here is CASSLDSGSNQPQHF. The DNA for the CDR3 is TGTGCCAGCAGCTTGGACAGCGGTAGCAATCAGCCCCAGCATTTT.

The chain joins TRBV5-1 to TRBJ2-5; TRBD2 agrees at 8 bases. The J segment lost 4 bases and the V segment lost 2 bases, leaving 10 bases of the junction unmatched. The CDR3 covers 16 residues. The germline V gene encodes CDR1 SGHRS and CDR2 YFSETQ. The CDR3 DNA sequence: TGCGCCAGCAGCTTTTCGGGGGGGGGCGGAGGAGAGACCCAGTACTTC. Its protein is CASSFSGGGGGETQYF. Full variable domain (remainder filled in from reference TRBV5-1 and TRBJ2-5): KAGVTQTPRYLIKTRGQQVTLSCSPISGHRSVSWYQQTPGQGLQFLFEYFSETQRNKGNFPGRFSGRQFSNSRSEMNVSTLELGDSALYLCASSFSGGGGGETQYFGPGTRLLVL.

This clonotype was seen many times. The gene calls are TRBV7-2 and TRBJ2-1, with D uncertain. From germline, CDR1 is SGHTA and CDR2 FQGNSA. Trimming removed 1 base from V and 8 bases from J, with 15 bases in between. CDR3 length: 15 residues. This chain's CDR3 is CASSLEGLGGYEQFF. The CDR3 DNA reads as TGTGCCAGCAGCTTAGAGGGTCTAGGTGGGTATGAGCAGTTCTTC.